This is a list of T cell receptor beta chains from one sample in a study of blood T cell repertoires in COVID-19. Sequenced by immunoSEQ multiplex PCR; TCRdb stores in-frame clones only, minus some. The table lists about 87,000 clones, under 85% of them singletons. Sequencing used peripheral blood. The receptors were sampled from a woman aged 65 to 85 with acute or convalescent COVID-19. Each CDR3 is given with its conserved first and last residue. A D gene is named only where the DNA matches it firmly. Only some rows state a clone size, as once, few, many or a class for expanded clones.

D: -
J: TRBJ1-5
V: TRBV28
size: -
CDR3: CASNQVNQPQHF
DNA: TGTGCCAGCAACCAGGTCAATCAGCCCCAGCATTTT

D: -
J: TRBJ1-5
V: TRBV3-1/TRBV3-2
size: -
CDR3: CASSQNSAGGNQPQHF
DNA: TGTGCCAGCAGCCAAAACTCTGCGGGGGGCAATCAGCCCCAGCATTTT

D: -
J: TRBJ1-2
V: TRBV30
size: -
CDR3: CAWSVGEYYGYTF
DNA: TGTGCCTGGAGTGTCGGGGAATACTATGGCTACACCTTC

D: -
J: TRBJ1-1
V: TRBV10-1
size: -
CDR3: CASSESRPADTEAFF
DNA: TGCGCCAGCAGTGAGTCGCGGCCAGCCGACACTGAAGCTTTCTTT

D: TRBD1
J: TRBJ1-2
V: TRBV24-1
size: few
CDR3: CATSDYRGGYTF
DNA: TGTGCCACCAGTGACTACAGGGGAGGCTACACCTTC

D: -
J: TRBJ1-6
V: TRBV2
size: -
CDR3: CASKRGAADNSPLHF
DNA: TGTGCCAGCAAGCGGGGGGCGGCGGATAATTCACCCCTCCACTTT

D: TRBD1
J: TRBJ1-2
V: TRBV2
size: -
CDR3: CARQDRGGGYTF
DNA: TGTGCCCGCCAGGACAGGGGAGGTGGCTACACCTTC

D: -
J: TRBJ2-3
V: TRBV6-1
size: -
CDR3: CASSESLGALKGDTQYF
DNA: TGTGCCAGCAGTGAATCTCTTGGGGCGTTAAAGGGAGATACGCAGTATTTT

D: TRBD1
J: TRBJ1-1
V: TRBV6-5
size: -
CDR3: CASSPDRDEGAFF
DNA: TGTGCCAGCAGTCCGGACAGGGACGAGGGAGCTTTCTTT

D: -
J: TRBJ1-2
V: TRBV12-5
size: -
CDR3: CASGLGGGGYTF
DNA: TGTGCTAGTGGTTTGGGGGGCGGTGGCTACACCTTC

D: TRBD1
J: TRBJ1-1
V: TRBV5-4
size: once
CDR3: CASRSDRVTEAFF
DNA: TGTGCCAGCAGATCCGACAGGGTCACTGAAGCTTTCTTT

D: -
J: TRBJ1-1
V: TRBV6-5
size: once
CDR3: CASSYETGNTEAFF
DNA: TGTGCCAGCAGTTACGAAACAGGGAACACTGAAGCTTTCTTT

D: -
J: TRBJ1-1
V: TRBV7-2
size: -
CDR3: CASSSTTRLNTEAFF
DNA: TGTGCCAGCAGCTCGACGACAAGATTGAACACTGAAGCTTTCTTT

D: TRBD1
J: TRBJ1-4
V: TRBV2
size: -
CDR3: CASSDGDSMATNEKLFF
DNA: TGTGCCAGCAGTGACGGGGACAGCATGGCGACTAATGAAAAACTGTTTTTT

D: -
J: TRBJ1-1
V: TRBV7-8
size: -
CDR3: CASEKGGRRNTEAFF
DNA: TGTGCCAGCGAGAAAGGAGGTCGGAGGAACACTGAAGCTTTCTTT

D: TRBD1
J: TRBJ1-6
V: TRBV4-1
size: -
CDR3: CASSPQTGDDSPLHF
DNA: TGCGCCAGCAGCCCACAAACAGGGGACGATTCACCCCTCCACTTT

D: -
J: TRBJ1-1
V: TRBV19
size: few
CDR3: CASRPGTWNTEAFF
DNA: TGTGCCAGTAGACCAGGAACATGGAACACTGAAGCTTTCTTT

D: -
J: TRBJ1-4
V: TRBV3-1/TRBV3-2
size: -
CDR3: CASSPAGPNEKLFF
DNA: TGTGCCAGCAGCCCGGCAGGCCCTAATGAAAAACTGTTTTTT

D: TRBD1
J: TRBJ1-1
V: TRBV18
size: -
CDR3: CASSPTQGIPNTEAFF
DNA: TGTGCCAGCTCACCGACACAGGGGATCCCGAACACTGAAGCTTTCTTT

D: -
J: TRBJ2-3
V: TRBV29-1
size: -
CDR3: CSGRRDFKPGTDTQYF
DNA: TGCAGCGGCCGCCGGGACTTCAAACCTGGCACAGATACGCAGTATTTT

D: TRBD1
J: TRBJ2-3
V: TRBV18
size: -
CDR3: CASSPSQGATDTQYF
DNA: TGTGCCAGCTCACCAAGTCAGGGGGCCACAGATACGCAGTATTTT

D: -
J: TRBJ2-5
V: TRBV6-5
size: -
CDR3: CASNSQPGAQETQYF
DNA: TGTGCCAGCAATTCTCAGCCAGGGGCTCAAGAGACCCAGTACTTC